The sample holds a few counts of the clone carrying this T cell receptor (beta chain). What it binds is unknown. A template switching step contributed a universal primer site, while unique molecular identifiers were present in the cDNA. TCRdb re-analysed the 5' RACE reads in MiXCR, keeping a single row per CDR3 protein. The sample consists of roughly 350,000 distinct CDR3 sequences, 7% to 9.5% of them appearing once. This CDR3 spans 19 amino acids. These data come from a study of identical twins. Whole-study findings and limits: For cord blood, abundant beta clonotypes had fewer insertions, unlike memory repertoires, which showed none. Twins' surplus sharing was weaker for beta out-of-frame sequences.

Sequenced sample: naive T cells sorted from blood. The chain is built from TRBV21-1 and TRBJ1-6; the DNA was not compared with TRBD1, the D call given in the table. TRBV21-1 is tagged as a pseudogene. The source is a woman between 45 and 65 years old in good health. CDR3 residues: CASSKFRGNRAILNSPLHF. CDR3 nucleotide sequence: TGTGCCAGCAGCAAATTCAGGGGGAACAGGGCCATCCTTAATTCACCCCTCCACTTT.